This T cell receptor (beta chain) appears in the sequencing data of a study of blood T cell repertoires in COVID-19. Participant ages covered roughly 18 to 89 years across approximately 25 US areas. Germline CDR1 LGHDT, CDR2 YNNKEL (reference sequence). The CDR3 totals 15 residues. V shed 0 bases and J shed 1 base, with 9 bases lying between them. Original handling: Reference gene primer amplification yielded estimated nucleated cell counts. Some clones are missing from TCRdb's copy, which holds only in-frame ones; the method was immunoSEQ multiplex PCR. The DNA was the basis for D and trimming; V, J and clone size are from that table. Of roughly 200,000 clones in the sample, approximately 85% were seen once.

The genes are TRBV3-1 (or the pseudogene TRBV3-2) and TRBJ1-2; D is ambiguous. Source material: PBMCs or T cells enriched from blood (not recorded which). The origin of this receptor is a man aged 35 to 55 who had recovered from COVID-19. CDR3 protein: CASSQESAGNYGYTF. The CDR3 coding sequence is TGTGCCAGCAGCCAAGAGTCGGCGGGTAACTATGGCTACACCTTC.